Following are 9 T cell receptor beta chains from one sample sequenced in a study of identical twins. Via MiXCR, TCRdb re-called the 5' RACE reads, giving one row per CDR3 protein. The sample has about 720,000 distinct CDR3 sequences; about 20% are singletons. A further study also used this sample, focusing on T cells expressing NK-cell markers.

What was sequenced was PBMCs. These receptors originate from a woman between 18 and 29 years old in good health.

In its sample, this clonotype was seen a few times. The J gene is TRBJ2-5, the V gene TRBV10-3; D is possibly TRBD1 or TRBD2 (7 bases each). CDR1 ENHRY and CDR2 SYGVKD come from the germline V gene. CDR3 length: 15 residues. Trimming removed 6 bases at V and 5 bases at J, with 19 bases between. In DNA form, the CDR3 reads TGTGCCATCAGAGCGGGACAGAGTAGTTTGGAGACCCAGTACTTC. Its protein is CAIRAGQSSLETQYF.

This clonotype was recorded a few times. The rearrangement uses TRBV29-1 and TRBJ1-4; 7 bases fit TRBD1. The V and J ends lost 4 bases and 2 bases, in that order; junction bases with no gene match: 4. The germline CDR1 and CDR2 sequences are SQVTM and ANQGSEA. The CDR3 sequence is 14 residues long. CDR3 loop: CSVATGQTNEKLFF. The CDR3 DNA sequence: TGCAGCGTTGCCACGGGACAGACTAATGAAAAACTGTTTTTT.

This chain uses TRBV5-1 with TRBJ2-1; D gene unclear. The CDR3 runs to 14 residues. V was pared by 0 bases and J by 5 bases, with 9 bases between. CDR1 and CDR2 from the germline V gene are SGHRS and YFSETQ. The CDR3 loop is CASSLALTHNEQFF. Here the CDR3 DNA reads TGCGCCAGCAGCTTGGCCTTAACCCACAATGAGCAGTTCTTC.

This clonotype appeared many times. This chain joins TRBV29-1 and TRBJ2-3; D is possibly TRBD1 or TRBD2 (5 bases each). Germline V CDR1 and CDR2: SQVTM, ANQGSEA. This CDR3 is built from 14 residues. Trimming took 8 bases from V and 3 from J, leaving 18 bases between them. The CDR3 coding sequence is TGCAGCTCTCTTGGGTGGGACGATACAGATACGCAGTATTTT. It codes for CSSLGWDDTDTQYF.

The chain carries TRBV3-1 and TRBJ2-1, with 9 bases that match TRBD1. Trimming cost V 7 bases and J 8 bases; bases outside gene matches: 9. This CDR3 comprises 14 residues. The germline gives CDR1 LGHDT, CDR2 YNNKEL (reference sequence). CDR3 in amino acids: CASNRGQGIDEQFF. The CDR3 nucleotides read TGTGCCAGCAACAGAGGACAGGGGATCGATGAGCAGTTCTTC.

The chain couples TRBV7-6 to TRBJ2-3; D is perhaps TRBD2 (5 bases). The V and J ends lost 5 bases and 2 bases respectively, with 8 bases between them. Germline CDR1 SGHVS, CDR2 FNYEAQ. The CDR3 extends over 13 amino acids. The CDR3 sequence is CASSPGDTDTQYF. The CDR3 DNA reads TGTGCCAGCAGCCCCGGGGACACAGATACGCAGTATTTT.

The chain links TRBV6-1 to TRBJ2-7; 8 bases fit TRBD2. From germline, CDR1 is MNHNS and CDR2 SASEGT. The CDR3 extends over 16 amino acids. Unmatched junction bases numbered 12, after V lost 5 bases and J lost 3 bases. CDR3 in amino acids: CASSRGTGTSFYEQYF. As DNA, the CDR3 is TGTGCCAGCAGTAGGGGGACGGGGACTAGTTTCTACGAGCAGTACTTC.

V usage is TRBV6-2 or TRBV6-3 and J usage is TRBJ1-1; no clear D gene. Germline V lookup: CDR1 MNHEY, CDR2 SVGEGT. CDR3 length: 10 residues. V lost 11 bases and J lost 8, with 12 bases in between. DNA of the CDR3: TGTGCCGCCGGGCGGGCCGAAGCTTTCTTT. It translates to CAAGRAEAFF.

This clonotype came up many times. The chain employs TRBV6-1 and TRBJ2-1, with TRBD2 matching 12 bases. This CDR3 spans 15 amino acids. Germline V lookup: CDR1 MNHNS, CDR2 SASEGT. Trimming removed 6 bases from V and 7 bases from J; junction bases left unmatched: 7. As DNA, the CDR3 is TGTGCCAGCAGCTCCACTAGCGGGGGGAGAAATGAGCAGTTCTTC. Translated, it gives CASSSTSGGRNEQFF.